Listed here are 23 T cell receptor beta chains from one sample, sequenced in a study of spatial heterogeneity in lung cancer. Their antigens are not known. Study findings and constraints: Expanded alpha and beta TCR counts within tumors tracked tumor mutation counts.

TCRdb reanalysed the 5' RACE reads using MiXCR and keeps one entry per CDR3 protein. This repertoire shows about 5,600 distinct CDR3 sequences, about 7.6% found once; its top ten account for around 28%. The sample's time point: sample taken at primary tumor resection. This specimen consisted of lung tumor tissue, obtained at surgery. Every receptor here comes from a female donor with early-stage non-small cell lung cancer.

This clonotype occurred many times. This beta chain slipped into a library made for alpha chains as a stray read, so its size is not meaningful. V gene TRBV10-3 combines with J gene TRBJ2-3; D is ambiguous. The CDR3 has 13 residues. Germline CDR1 ENHRY, CDR2 SYGVKD. Trimming stripped 7 bases from V and 4 bases from J, with 12 bases between. The CDR3 reads CAINGAPADTQYF. The CDR3 DNA sequence: TGTGCCATCAACGGAGCGCCGGCAGATACGCAGTATTTT.

This clonotype was found a few times. This beta chain is a stray read from a library made for alpha chains; its abundance is not meaningful. V and J are TRBV4-2 and TRBJ2-1; TRBD1 matches at 8 bases. This CDR3 region has 14 residues. Losses at the gene ends were 2 bases for V and 6 bases for J; bases not matched to a gene: 3. CDR1 and CDR2 (germline): LGHNA, YNFKEQ. The CDR3 protein is CASSQTGQANEQFF. The CDR3 nucleotides are TGTGCCAGCAGCCAAACGGGACAGGCCAATGAGCAGTTCTTC.

This clonotype is labeled as medium-sized. Since it is a stray read in a library aimed at alpha chains, this beta chain has a size that is not meaningful. This sequence joins TRBV7-2 and TRBJ2-7; D possibly corresponds to TRBD2 (6 bases). Germline V gene data show CDR1 as SGHTA and CDR2 as FQGNSA. V was trimmed by 8 bases and J by 6 bases, leaving 11 bases between them. This CDR3 region has 11 residues. The CDR3 coding sequence is TGTGCCAGCCGGGGAGGACCCGAGCAGTACTTC. Translation gives CASRGGPEQYF.

In its sample, this clonotype was seen many times. A library made for alpha chains picked up this beta chain off target, so its size means little. The gene calls are TRBV6-1 and TRBJ1-4, with 8 nucleotides matching TRBD1. The ends lost 1 base at V and 12 bases at J; junction bases unmatched: 4. The germline V gene encodes CDR1 MNHNS and CDR2 SASEGT. The length of the CDR3 is 13 residues. CDR3 amino acids: CASSEVGTGELFF. CDR3 sequence (DNA): TGTGCCAGCAGTGAAGTGGGGACAGGAGAACTGTTTTTT.

This clonotype came up many times. This beta chain turned up in a library designed for alpha chains; as an off-target read, its abundance says little. The chain is built from TRBV10-2 and TRBJ2-1; D gene unclear. Trimming stripped 4 bases from V and 4 bases from J, with 23 bases between. The CDR3 covers 18 residues. In germline, CDR1 is WSHSY, CDR2 SAAADI. The CDR3: CASSGTKEVAPTYNEQFF. DNA for the CDR3: TGCGCCAGCAGTGGAACCAAAGAGGTGGCCCCTACGTACAATGAGCAGTTCTTC.

By share of the sample, this clonotype is medium-sized. Since it is a stray read in a library aimed at alpha chains, this beta chain has a size that is not meaningful. V gene TRBV5-6 combines with J gene TRBJ2-4; 8 bases map to TRBD1. The V gene end was trimmed by 0 bases and the J gene end by 3 bases; junction bases not matched to a gene: 5. The germline gives CDR1 SGHDT, CDR2 YYEEEE. This CDR3 is 16 amino acids long. The CDR3: CASSLAPTGDKNIQYF. CDR3 sequence (DNA): TGTGCCAGCAGCTTGGCCCCGACAGGGGACAAAAACATTCAGTACTTC. The variable domain in full, completed from reference TRBV5-6 and TRBJ2-4, reads DAGVTQSPTHLIKTRGQQVTLRCSPKSGHDTVSWYQQALGQGPQFIFQYYEEEERQRGNFPDRFSGHQFPNYSSELNVNALLLGDSALYLCASSLAPTGDKNIQYFGAGTRLSVL.

This clonotype was seen more than once but under ten times. This beta chain represents an off-target read in a library built for alpha chains; its size is of limited meaning. This chain links TRBV20-1 with TRBJ1-1; TRBD1 matches 8 bases. Germline CDR1 DFQATT, CDR2 SNEGSKA (reference sequence). There are 15 residues in the CDR3. V gave up 5 bases and J gave up 0 bases; unmatched junction bases: 8. The CDR3, as DNA: TGCAGTGCTTGGGACAGGAGTTTCATGAACACTGAAGCTTTCTTT. This gives the protein CSAWDRSFMNTEAFF.

In the case of this clonotype: This beta chain was picked up by a library intended for alpha chains and is off target, so its count carries little meaning. The chain couples TRBV2 to TRBJ1-3; D is ambiguous. V was pared by 6 bases and J by 0 bases, with 9 bases between. CDR1 SNHLY and CDR2 FYNNEI come from the germline V gene. The CDR3 consists of 14 residues. The CDR3 sequence is CASRQVNSGNTIYF. The CDR3 DNA sequence: TGTGCCAGCAGGCAGGTTAACTCTGGAAACACCATATATTTT.

In its sample, this clonotype ranks as medium-sized. This beta chain slipped into a library made for alpha chains as a stray read, so its size is not meaningful. The CDR3 loop is CASSYERGGLSEQYF. In DNA form, the CDR3 reads TGTGCCAGCAGTTACGAGCGGGGGGGCCTGAGCGAGCAGTACTTC. The gene calls are TRBV6-2 or TRBV6-3 and TRBJ2-7; TRBD2 matches at 10 bases. V was pared by 2 bases and J by 6 bases, with 7 bases of the junction left unmatched. Germline V gene sequence: CDR1 MNHEY, CDR2 SVGEGT. The CDR3 covers 15 residues.

By its share, this clonotype is medium-sized. This beta chain lies outside the target of a library built for alpha chains; its clone size means little. The rearrangement links TRBV7-2 to TRBJ2-7, with unresolved D. Trimming left V 2 bases short and J 0 bases short, with 14 bases between. The CDR3 loop spans 16 amino acids. Germline lookup yields CDR1 SGHTA and CDR2 FQGNSA. The CDR3: CASSLLLSLSSYEQYF. The CDR3 DNA follows: TGTGCCAGCAGCTTACTTCTAAGTTTAAGCTCCTACGAGCAGTACTTC.

This clonotype has ten or more counts. Since it is a stray read in a library aimed at alpha chains, this beta chain has a size that is not meaningful. This rearrangement joins TRBV20-1 to TRBJ2-1; no clear D gene. V was trimmed by 5 bases and J by 5 bases, leaving 13 bases between them. Germline V CDR1 and CDR2: DFQATT, SNEGSKA (reference sequence). The CDR3 extends over 13 amino acids. CDR3 protein: CSALTGPHNEQFF. CDR3 DNA: TGCAGTGCTCTTACGGGCCCTCACAATGAGCAGTTCTTC.

This clonotype showed up many times. The library was built for alpha chains, so this beta chain is an off-target read and its size means little. J is TRBJ2-7 and V is TRBV6-2 or TRBV6-3, with D unclear. V was pared by 8 bases and J by 5 bases, with 13 bases between. Germline lookup yields CDR1 MNHEY and CDR2 SVGEGT. The CDR3 loop spans 12 amino acids. CDR3 nucleotides: TGTGCCAGCGGAGCCACGACCCACGAGCAGTACTTC. Encoded protein: CASGATTHEQYF.

By frequency in the sample, this clonotype is medium-sized. This beta chain is a stray read from a library made for alpha chains; its abundance is not meaningful. The V call is TRBV12-3 or TRBV12-4, the J call TRBJ1-1; maybe TRBD1 (6 bases). The CDR3 runs 16 residues. Trimming pared 4 bases from V and 4 bases from J, leaving 19 bases between. As DNA, the CDR3 is TGTGCCAGCAGTTCGCTCTCGTCTCGGGGGCCCACTGAAGCTTTCTTT. Translated, it gives CASSSLSSRGPTEAFF.

This clonotype appeared many times. This beta chain is off target for a library built for alpha chains, so its abundance means little. The CDR3 here is CASSRRRGVEKLFF. CDR3 DNA: TGTGCCAGCAGTCGTCGCAGGGGAGTTGAAAAACTGTTTTTT. This chain connects TRBV12-3 or TRBV12-4 to TRBJ1-4; a possible D gene is TRBD1 (6 bases). The CDR3 has 14 amino acids. Trimming pared 5 bases from V and 7 bases from J, leaving 14 bases between.

This clonotype is deemed medium-sized. For a library built for alpha chains, this beta chain is a stray read; little rests on its size. The J gene is TRBJ2-3, the V gene TRBV9, with TRBD1 matching 9 bases. Germline V gives CDR1 SGDLS, CDR2 YYNGEE. V lost 2 bases, J lost 3 bases, and 1 base stayed unmatched. The CDR3 covers 14 residues. The DNA for the CDR3 is TGTGCCAGCAGCGTCGGGACAGGGACAGATACGCAGTATTTT. Amino acids: CASSVGTGTDTQYF.

This clonotype is categorized as medium-sized. For a library built for alpha chains, this beta chain is a stray read; little rests on its size. The gene calls are TRBV7-2 and TRBJ2-1; 7 nucleotides match TRBD2. Per germline, CDR1 SGHTA and CDR2 FQGNSA. The V segment lost 0 bases and the J segment 7 bases; nucleotides outside the gene matches: 3. This CDR3 comprises 14 residues. The CDR3 DNA sequence: TGTGCCAGCAGCTTAGCGACGGGGGGAAATGAGCAGTTCTTC. Its protein product is CASSLATGGNEQFF.

This clonotype appeared many times. This beta chain came through as a stray read in a library set up for alpha chains, and its size says little. The V call is TRBV5-4, the J call TRBJ2-2; D tentatively fits TRBD1 or TRBD2 (5 bases each). Germline-derived CDR1 and CDR2 are SGHNT and YYREEE (reference sequence). The CDR3 has 12 amino acids. V lost 2 bases to trimming and J lost 9 bases, with 8 bases between them. CDR3 DNA sequence: TGTGCCAGCAGCTTAGGGGAGAGGGAGCTGTTTTTT. Amino acids: CASSLGERELFF.

This clonotype is termed medium-sized. As an off-target read in a library built for alpha chains, this beta chain has a frequency of little significance. The chain recombines TRBV5-1 with TRBJ2-3; weak D call: TRBD2 (5 bases). V gave up 4 bases and J gave up 1 base, with 13 bases separating them. The CDR3 is 15 residues long. Looked up from germline, CDR1 is SGHRS and CDR2 is YFSETQ. The CDR3 here is CASSHLRVGTDTQYF. CDR3 DNA sequence: TGCGCCAGCAGCCACCTGAGGGTGGGCACAGATACGCAGTATTTT.

By share, this clonotype counts as medium-sized (0.01 to 0.1%). Found in a library prepared for alpha chains, this beta chain is an off-target read, and its abundance has little meaning. Written as DNA, the CDR3 is TGCGCCAGCAGCCCCAAGGACAGGGGGACTGAAGCTTTCTTT. Protein: CASSPKDRGTEAFF. The chain couples TRBV5-1 to TRBJ1-1; 10 positions agree with TRBD1. This CDR3 has 14 amino acids. Losses at the gene ends were 4 bases for V and 5 bases for J; bases not matched to a gene: 5. The germline V gene encodes CDR1 SGHRS and CDR2 YFSETQ.

This clonotype was counted ten times or more. This beta chain is an unintended read in a library built for alpha chains; its size means little. The V call is TRBV2, the J call TRBJ2-2, with no clear D. The CDR3 runs 16 residues. Germline lookup yields CDR1 SNHLY and CDR2 FYNNEI. Trimming stripped 5 bases from V and 0 bases from J, with 13 bases between. The CDR3 nucleotides read TGTGCCAGCAGTAAAGGGCAGGTCGCGAACACCGGGGAGCTGTTTTTT. Amino acids: CASSKGQVANTGELFF.

In its sample, this clonotype ranks as medium-sized. A library made for alpha chains picked up this beta chain off target, so its size means little. The chain combines TRBV3-1 with TRBJ1-5, with TRBD1 matching over 7 bases. V dropped 6 bases and J dropped 4; count of bases not matched to a gene: 15. Germline V gene data show CDR1 as LGHDT and CDR2 as YNNKEL (reference sequence). The CDR3 spans 17 residues. CDR3 sequence reads: CASSSGTATRKNQPQHF. The CDR3 region has the DNA TGTGCCAGCAGTTCCGGGACAGCTACCAGAAAAAATCAGCCCCAGCATTTT.

By share, this clonotype ranks as medium-sized. Being off target in a library aimed at alpha chains, this beta chain has a size of little meaning. The genes are TRBV19 and TRBJ2-1, with 14 positions matching TRBD2. This CDR3 region has 15 residues. Trimming at V came to 6 bases and at J to 6 bases, leaving 4 bases not matched to a gene. Germline CDR1 LNHDA, CDR2 SQIVND (reference sequence). CDR3 DNA sequence: TGTGCCAGTAGAGAGGGACTAGCGGGAGCCAATGAGCAGTTCTTC. Protein: CASREGLAGANEQFF.

Concerning this clonotype itself: Since it is a stray read in a library aimed at alpha chains, this beta chain has a size that is not meaningful. The chain employs TRBV7-2 and TRBJ2-1; D is uncertain. Looked up from germline, CDR1 is SGHTA and CDR2 is FQGNSA. V gave up 0 bases and J gave up 4 bases, with 7 bases separating them. This CDR3 comprises 14 residues. The CDR3 here is CASSLAPEYNEQFF. For the CDR3, the DNA is TGTGCCAGCAGCTTAGCGCCCGAGTACAATGAGCAGTTCTTC.